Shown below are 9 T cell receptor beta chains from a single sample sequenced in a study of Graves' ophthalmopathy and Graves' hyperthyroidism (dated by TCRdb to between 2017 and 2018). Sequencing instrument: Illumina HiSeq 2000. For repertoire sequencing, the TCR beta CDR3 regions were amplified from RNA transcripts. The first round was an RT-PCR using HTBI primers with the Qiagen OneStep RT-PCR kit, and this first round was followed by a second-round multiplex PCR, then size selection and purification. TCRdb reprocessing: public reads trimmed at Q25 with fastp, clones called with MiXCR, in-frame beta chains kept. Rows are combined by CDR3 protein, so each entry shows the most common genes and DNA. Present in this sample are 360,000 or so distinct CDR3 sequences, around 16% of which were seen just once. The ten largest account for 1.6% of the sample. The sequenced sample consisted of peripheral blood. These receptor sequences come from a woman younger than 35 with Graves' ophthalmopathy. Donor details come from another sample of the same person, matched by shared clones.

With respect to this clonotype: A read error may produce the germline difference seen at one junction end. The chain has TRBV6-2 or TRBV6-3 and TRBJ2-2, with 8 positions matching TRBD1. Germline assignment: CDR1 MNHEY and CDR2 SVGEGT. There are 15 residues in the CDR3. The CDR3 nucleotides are TGTGCCAGCACTTACAGGGCGGACAGGGTTAGGGAGCTGTTTTTT. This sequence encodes CASTYRADRVRELFF.

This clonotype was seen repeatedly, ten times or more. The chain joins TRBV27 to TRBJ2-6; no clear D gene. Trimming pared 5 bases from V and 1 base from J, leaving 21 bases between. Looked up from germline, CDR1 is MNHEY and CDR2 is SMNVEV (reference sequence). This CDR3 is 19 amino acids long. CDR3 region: CASSKWTGRTVSGANVLTF. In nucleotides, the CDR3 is TGTGCCAGCAGTAAATGGACGGGCAGAACCGTTTCTGGGGCCAACGTCCTGACTTTC.

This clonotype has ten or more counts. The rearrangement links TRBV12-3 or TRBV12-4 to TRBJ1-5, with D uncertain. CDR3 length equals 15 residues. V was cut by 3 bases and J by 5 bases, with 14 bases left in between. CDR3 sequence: CASSFEQRGHQPQHF. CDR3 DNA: TGTGCCAGCAGTTTCGAACAGAGAGGCCATCAGCCCCAGCATTTT.

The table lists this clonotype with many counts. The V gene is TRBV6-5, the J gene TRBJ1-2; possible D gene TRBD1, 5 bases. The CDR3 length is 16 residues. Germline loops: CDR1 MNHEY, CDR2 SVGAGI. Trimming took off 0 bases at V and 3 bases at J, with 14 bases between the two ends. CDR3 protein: CASSYSQGLGDYGYTF. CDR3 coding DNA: TGTGCCAGCAGTTACTCCCAGGGTTTGGGTGACTATGGCTACACCTTC.

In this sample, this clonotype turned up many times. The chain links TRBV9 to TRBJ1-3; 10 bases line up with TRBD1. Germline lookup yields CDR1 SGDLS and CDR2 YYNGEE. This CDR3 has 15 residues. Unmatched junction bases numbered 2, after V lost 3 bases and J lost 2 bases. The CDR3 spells CASSGQGAPGNTIYF. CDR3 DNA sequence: TGTGCCAGCAGCGGACAGGGGGCGCCTGGAAACACCATATATTTT.

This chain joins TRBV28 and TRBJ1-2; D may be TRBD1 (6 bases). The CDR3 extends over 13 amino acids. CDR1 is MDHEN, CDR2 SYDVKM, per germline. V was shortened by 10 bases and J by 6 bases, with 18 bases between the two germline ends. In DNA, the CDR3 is TGTGCCACCCACGTGGCAGGGGTACATGGCTACACCTTC. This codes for CATHVAGVHGYTF.

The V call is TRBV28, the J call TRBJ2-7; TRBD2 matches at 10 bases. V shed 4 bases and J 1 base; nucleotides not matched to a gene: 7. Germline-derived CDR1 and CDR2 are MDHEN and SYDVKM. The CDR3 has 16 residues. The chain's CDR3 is CASSSPGTSVSYEQYF. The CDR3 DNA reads TGTGCCAGCAGTTCTCCCGGGACTAGCGTTTCCTACGAGCAGTACTTC.

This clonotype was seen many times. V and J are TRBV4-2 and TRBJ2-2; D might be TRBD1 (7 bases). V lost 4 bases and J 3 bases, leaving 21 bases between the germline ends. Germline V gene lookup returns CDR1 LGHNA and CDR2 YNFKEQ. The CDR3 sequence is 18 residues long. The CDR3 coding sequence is TGTGCCAGCAGCCCGAAGTCAGGAGGGGGCCGGGACACCGGGGAGCTGTTTTTT. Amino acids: CASSPKSGGGRDTGELFF.

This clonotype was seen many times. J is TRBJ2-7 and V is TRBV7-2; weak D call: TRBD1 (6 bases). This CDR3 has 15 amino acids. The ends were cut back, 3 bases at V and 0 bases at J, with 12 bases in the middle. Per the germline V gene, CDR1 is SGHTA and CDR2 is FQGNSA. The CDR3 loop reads CASSFWDKPSYEQYF. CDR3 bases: TGTGCCAGCAGCTTCTGGGACAAACCCTCCTACGAGCAGTACTTC.